The source of this T cell receptor (beta chain) is a study of T cell responses to AZD1222 COVID-19 vaccine. Study summary: Second doses that came at about 4 or about 12 weeks were put together. Study-wide results and caveats: Nearly half of spike-specific TCRs reportedly target variant regions that are unmutated in the B.1.351 and B.1.1.7 variants. The donors showed a predominance of white British ancestry and of females, with possible underestimation of clonal diversity. Recipients of two AZD1222 doses showed rising Spike-specific TCR breadth and depth.

About this clone: Its target is not known. Other DNA variants within this sample encode the same CDR3.

Only in-frame clones appear in the TCRdb table, and some are missing; sequencing was by immunoSEQ multiplex PCR. Seen here are more than 75,000 clones, about 90% observed once, and the top ten hold 7.5%. CDR3 length: 13 residues. Germline V gene sequence: CDR1 GTSNPN, CDR2 SVGIG (reference sequence). V shed 0 bases, J shed 6 bases, and the junction held 1 base outside the gene matches. Sequenced here: peripheral blood, sampled on day 0 of AZD1222 vaccination. This TCR derives from an adult in good health. This chain joins TRBV30 and TRBJ1-5; 8 positions agree with TRBD1. CDR3 in DNA: TGTGCCTGGAGTGTACAGGGGGGTCAGCCCCAGCATTTT. Protein product: CAWSVQGGQPQHF.